This is a list of T cell receptor beta chains from one sample in a study of early T cells in non-severe SARS-CoV-2 infection. In TCRdb, the 5' RACE reads were re-called with MiXCR into one record per CDR3 protein. The repertoire has some 57,000 distinct CDR3 sequences, over 9.5% of them found once; the top ten carry roughly a tenth. Sequenced material: whole blood. The source is an adult who was a healthcare worker with PCR-confirmed SARS-CoV-2 infection or an uninfected control (not recorded which). Both conserved end residues are part of each CDR3.

V	J	CDR3
TRBV11-2	TRBJ2-7	CASSPLQYEQYF
TRBV28	TRBJ2-7	CASSLHGLPSYEQYF
TRBV6-5	TRBJ2-1	CASMRLAGGLGNEQFF
TRBV11-2	TRBJ1-4	CASSLEDLVNNEKLFF
TRBV6-5	TRBJ2-7	CASSYKQGPYEQYF
TRBV12-3/TRBV12-4	TRBJ2-7	CASSFESSYEQYF
TRBV20-1	TRBJ2-3	CSALAGTGSTDTQYF
TRBV11-2	TRBJ2-1	CASSLGGRNNEQFF
TRBV3-1	TRBJ2-7	CASSHGTAPYEQYF
TRBV29-1	TRBJ1-2	CSVRSGNGYTF
TRBV11-2	TRBJ2-3	CASSLVTDTQYF
TRBV19	TRBJ1-2	CASSQGDYGYTF
TRBV7-2	TRBJ2-5	CASSLGWRETQYF
TRBV18	TRBJ1-5	CASSQTPGAQPQHF
TRBV5-1	TRBJ2-1	CASSRSGTLNEQFF
TRBV20-1	TRBJ2-7	CSAFRESYEQYF
TRBV6-4	TRBJ2-1	CASSDFTGSSYNEQFF
TRBV9	TRBJ2-7	CASSEVGTGAQEQYF
TRBV20-1	TRBJ1-2	CSASPRNYGYTF
TRBV11-2	TRBJ1-1	CASSLGGVRAFF
TRBV7-9	TRBJ1-2	CASSLARRAITF
TRBV7-9	TRBJ2-7	CASSSPINSLDRGGHEQYF
TRBV9	TRBJ1-1	CASSLGQGSGTEAFF
TRBV12-3/TRBV12-4	TRBJ2-5	CASRLAVETQYF
TRBV20-1	TRBJ1-4	CSARDLAGDEKLFF
TRBV20-1	TRBJ1-2	CSARIRDRGPPGYTF
TRBV28	TRBJ1-1	CASSLNPRTRTEAFF
TRBV5-4	TRBJ2-1	CASSLGLAEYNEQFF
TRBV27	TRBJ2-7	CASRSGRYEQYF
TRBV6-2/TRBV6-3	TRBJ1-2	CASRRGQYWGYTF
TRBV27	TRBJ2-2	CASSPATGELFF
TRBV6-2/TRBV6-3	TRBJ1-1	CASTVPGQGLAFF
TRBV28	TRBJ1-2	CASSPSGRYGYTF
TRBV3-1	TRBJ2-3	CASSQDMGSRTQYF
TRBV28	TRBJ2-1	CASSSPGTGYNEQFF
TRBV11-2	TRBJ2-7	CASSLDLGEQYF
TRBV2	TRBJ2-1	CASGDPTFSYNEQFF